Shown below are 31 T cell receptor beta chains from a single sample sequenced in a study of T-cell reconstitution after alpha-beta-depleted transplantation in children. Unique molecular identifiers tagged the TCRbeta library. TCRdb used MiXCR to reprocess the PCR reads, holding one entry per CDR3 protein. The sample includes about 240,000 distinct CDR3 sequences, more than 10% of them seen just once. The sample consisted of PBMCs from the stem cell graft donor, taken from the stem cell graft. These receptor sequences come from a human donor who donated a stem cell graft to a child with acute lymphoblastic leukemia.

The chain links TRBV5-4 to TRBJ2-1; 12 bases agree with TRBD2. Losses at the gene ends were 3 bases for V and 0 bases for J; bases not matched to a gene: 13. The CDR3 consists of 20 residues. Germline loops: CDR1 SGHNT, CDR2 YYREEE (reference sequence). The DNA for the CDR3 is TGTGCCAGCAGCTCCGCACGTGGGACTAGCGGGCGGAGCTCCTACAATGAGCAGTTCTTC. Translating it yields CASSSARGTSGRSSYNEQFF.

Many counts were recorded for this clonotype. CDR3 amino acids: CSSWGDSNNEQFF. CDR3 nucleotide sequence: TGCAGCTCGTGGGGGGACAGTAACAATGAGCAGTTCTTC. The V gene is TRBV29-1, the J gene TRBJ2-1; the D gene is possibly TRBD1 (7 bases). CDR3 length: 13 amino acids. V was clipped by 8 bases and J by 5 bases, with 16 bases between them. In germline, CDR1 is SQVTM, CDR2 ANQGSEA.

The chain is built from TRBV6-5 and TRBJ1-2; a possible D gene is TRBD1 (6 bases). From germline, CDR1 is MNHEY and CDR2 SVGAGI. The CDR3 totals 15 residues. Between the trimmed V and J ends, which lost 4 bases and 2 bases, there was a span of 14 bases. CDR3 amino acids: CASSSYRESNYGYTF. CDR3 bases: TGTGCCAGCAGTTCGTACAGGGAGTCCAACTATGGCTACACCTTC.

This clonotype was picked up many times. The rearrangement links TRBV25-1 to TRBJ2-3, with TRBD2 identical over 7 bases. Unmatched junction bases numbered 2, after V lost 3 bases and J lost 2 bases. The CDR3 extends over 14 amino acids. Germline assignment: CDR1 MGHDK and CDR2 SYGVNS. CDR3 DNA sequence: TGTGCCAGCAGTGAGGCGGGGGTCACAGATACGCAGTATTTT. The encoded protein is CASSEAGVTDTQYF.

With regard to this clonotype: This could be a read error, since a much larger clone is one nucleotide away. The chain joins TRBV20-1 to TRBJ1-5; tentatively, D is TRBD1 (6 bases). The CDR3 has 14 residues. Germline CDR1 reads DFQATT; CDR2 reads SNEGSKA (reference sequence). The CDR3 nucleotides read TGCAGTGCTATTGGGGGCGCGAGCAATCATCCCCAGCATTTT. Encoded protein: CSAIGGASNHPQHF.

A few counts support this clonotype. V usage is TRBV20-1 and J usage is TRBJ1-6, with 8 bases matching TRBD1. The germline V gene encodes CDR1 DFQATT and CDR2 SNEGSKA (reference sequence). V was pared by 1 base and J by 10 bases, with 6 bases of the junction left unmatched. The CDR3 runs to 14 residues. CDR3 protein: CSARVDRGGSPLHF. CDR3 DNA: TGCAGTGCTAGAGTCGACAGGGGAGGCTCACCCCTCCACTTT.

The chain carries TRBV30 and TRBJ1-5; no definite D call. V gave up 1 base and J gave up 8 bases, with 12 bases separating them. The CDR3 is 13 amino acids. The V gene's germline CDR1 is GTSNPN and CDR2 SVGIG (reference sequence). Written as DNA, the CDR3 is TGTGCCTGGAGTGGGGGAACCCAAGAGCCCCAGCATTTT. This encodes CAWSGGTQEPQHF.

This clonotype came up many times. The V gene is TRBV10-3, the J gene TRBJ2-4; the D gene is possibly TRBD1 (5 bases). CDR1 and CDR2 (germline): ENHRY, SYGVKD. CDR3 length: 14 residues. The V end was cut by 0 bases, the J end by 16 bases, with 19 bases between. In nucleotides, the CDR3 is TGTGCCATCAGTGAGTCGATGGATTCAGGGCTGCCATACTTC. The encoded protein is CAISESMDSGLPYF.

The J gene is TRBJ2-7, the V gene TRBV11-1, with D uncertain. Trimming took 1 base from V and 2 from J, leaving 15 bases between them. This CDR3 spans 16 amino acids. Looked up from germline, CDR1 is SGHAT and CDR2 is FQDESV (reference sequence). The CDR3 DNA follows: TGTGCCAGCAGCTTAGGTTTCGCAGGACGACCCTACGAGCAGTACTTC. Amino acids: CASSLGFAGRPYEQYF.

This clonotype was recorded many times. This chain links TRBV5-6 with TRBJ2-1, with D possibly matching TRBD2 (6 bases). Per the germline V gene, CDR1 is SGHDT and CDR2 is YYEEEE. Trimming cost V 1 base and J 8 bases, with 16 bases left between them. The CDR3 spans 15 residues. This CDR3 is CASSLPRGPGDEQFF. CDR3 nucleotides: TGTGCCAGCAGCTTGCCGCGGGGACCGGGGGATGAGCAGTTCTTC.

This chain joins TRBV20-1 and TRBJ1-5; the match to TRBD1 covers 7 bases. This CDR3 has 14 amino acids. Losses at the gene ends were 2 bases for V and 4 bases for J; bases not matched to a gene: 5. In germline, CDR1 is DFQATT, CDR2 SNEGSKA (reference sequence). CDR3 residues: CSARTGTVNQPQHF. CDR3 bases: TGCAGTGCTAGAACCGGGACAGTTAATCAGCCCCAGCATTTT.

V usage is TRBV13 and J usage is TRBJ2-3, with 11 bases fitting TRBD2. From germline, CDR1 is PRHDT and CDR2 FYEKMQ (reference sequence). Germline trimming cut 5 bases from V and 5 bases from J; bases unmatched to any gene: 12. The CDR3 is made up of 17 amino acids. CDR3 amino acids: CASSEIVAGGPIDTQYF. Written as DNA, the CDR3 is TGTGCCAGCAGCGAAATCGTAGCGGGAGGGCCGATAGATACGCAGTATTTT.

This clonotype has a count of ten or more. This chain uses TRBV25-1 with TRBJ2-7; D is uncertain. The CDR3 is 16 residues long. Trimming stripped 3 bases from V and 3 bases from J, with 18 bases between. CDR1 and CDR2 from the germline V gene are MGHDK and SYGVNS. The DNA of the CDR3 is TGTGCCAGCAGTGACGACAACCCAGGACGGTTCTACGAGCAGTACTTC. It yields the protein CASSDDNPGRFYEQYF.

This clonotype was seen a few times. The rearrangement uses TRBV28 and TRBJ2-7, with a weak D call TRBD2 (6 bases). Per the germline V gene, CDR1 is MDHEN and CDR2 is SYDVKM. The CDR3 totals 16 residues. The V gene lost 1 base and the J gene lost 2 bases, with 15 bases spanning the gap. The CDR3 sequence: CASSLLRGSGAYEQYF. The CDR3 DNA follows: TGTGCCAGCAGTTTATTACGGGGGTCGGGGGCCTACGAGCAGTACTTC.

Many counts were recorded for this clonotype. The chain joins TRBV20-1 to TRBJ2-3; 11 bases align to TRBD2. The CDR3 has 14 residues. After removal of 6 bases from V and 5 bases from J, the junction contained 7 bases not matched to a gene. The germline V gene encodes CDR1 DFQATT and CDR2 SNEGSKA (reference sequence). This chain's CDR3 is CSAPLAGVGDTQYF. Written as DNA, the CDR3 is TGCAGTGCCCCACTAGCGGGAGTGGGAGATACGCAGTATTTT.

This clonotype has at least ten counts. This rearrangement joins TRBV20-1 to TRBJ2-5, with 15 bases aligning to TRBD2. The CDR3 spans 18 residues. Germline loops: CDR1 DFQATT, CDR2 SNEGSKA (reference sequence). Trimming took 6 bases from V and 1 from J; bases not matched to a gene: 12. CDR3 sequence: CSASWTSGGALRQETQYF. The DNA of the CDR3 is TGCAGTGCAAGTTGGACTAGCGGGGGGGCTCTGCGCCAAGAGACCCAGTACTTC.

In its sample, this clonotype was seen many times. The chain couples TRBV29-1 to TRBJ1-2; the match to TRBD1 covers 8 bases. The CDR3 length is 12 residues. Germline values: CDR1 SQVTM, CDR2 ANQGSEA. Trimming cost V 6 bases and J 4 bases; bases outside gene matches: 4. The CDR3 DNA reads TGCAGCGTGGACAGGGTAATCTATGGCTACACCTTC. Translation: CSVDRVIYGYTF.

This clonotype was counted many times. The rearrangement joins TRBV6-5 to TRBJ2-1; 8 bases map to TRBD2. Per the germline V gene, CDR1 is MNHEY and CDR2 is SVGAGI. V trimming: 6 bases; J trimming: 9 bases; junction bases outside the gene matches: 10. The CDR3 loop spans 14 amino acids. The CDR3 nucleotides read TGTGCCAGCAGCTCTAGCGGACTAGCTATTGAGCAGTTCTTC. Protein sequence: CASSSSGLAIEQFF.

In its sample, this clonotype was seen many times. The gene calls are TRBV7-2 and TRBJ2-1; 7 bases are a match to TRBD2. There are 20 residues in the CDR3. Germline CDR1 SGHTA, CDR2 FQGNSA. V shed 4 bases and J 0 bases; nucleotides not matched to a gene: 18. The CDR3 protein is CASSWGIGGGLISSYNEQFF. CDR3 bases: TGTGCCAGCAGCTGGGGTATAGGCGGGGGACTTATTAGCTCCTACAATGAGCAGTTCTTC.

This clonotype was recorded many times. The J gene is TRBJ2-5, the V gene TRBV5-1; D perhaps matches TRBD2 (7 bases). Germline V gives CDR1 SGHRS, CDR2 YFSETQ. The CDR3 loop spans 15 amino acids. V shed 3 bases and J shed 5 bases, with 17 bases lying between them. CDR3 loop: CASSWIRGAGETQYF. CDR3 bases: TGCGCCAGCAGCTGGATTCGGGGGGCGGGTGAGACCCAGTACTTC.

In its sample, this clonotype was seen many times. The CDR3 sequence is CASSRPDFTHTGELFF. In DNA form, the CDR3 reads TGTGCCAGCTCACGACCTGATTTCACGCACACCGGGGAGCTGTTTTTT. The chain couples TRBV18 to TRBJ2-2; D call uncertain. The CDR3 spans 16 residues. The V gene's germline CDR1 is KGHSH and CDR2 LQKENI. V dropped 4 bases and J dropped 3 bases, with 15 bases sitting between them.

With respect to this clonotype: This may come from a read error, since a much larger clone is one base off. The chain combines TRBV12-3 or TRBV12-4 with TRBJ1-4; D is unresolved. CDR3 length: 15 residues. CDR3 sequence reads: CTSSLAGASNEKLFF. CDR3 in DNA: TGTACCAGCAGTTTGGCGGGCGCCTCTAATGAAAAACTGTTTTTT.

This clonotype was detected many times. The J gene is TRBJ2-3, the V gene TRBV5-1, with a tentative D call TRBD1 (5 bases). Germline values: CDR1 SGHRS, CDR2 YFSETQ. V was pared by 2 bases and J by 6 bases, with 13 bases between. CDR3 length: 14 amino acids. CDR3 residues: CASSFQGKVDTQYF. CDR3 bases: TGCGCCAGCAGCTTTCAGGGAAAGGTCGATACGCAGTATTTT.

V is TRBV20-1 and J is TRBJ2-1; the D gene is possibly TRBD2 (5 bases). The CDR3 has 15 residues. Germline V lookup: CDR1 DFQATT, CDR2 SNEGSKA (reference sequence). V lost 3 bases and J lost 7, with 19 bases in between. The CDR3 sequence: CSASLMGKERNEQFF. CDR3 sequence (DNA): TGCAGTGCTAGCCTTATGGGGAAGGAGCGGAATGAGCAGTTCTTC.

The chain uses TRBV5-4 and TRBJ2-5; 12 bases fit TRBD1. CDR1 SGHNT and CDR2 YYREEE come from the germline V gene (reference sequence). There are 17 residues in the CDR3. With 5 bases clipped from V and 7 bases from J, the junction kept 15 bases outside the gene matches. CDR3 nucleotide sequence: TGTGCCAGCAGTCCCTCCGGGACAGGGGGCGTCGGGGTGACCCAGTACTTC. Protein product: CASSPSGTGGVGVTQYF.

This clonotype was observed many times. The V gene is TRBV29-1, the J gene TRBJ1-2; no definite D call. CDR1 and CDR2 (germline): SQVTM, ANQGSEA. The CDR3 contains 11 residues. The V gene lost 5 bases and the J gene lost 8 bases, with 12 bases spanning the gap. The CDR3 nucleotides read TGCAGCGTTTTATCTGGTTTAGGCTACACCTTC. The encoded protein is CSVLSGLGYTF.

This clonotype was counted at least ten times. CDR3: CASSLGRINSPLHF. CDR3 in DNA: TGCGCCAGCAGCCTCGGACGGATAAATTCACCCCTCCACTTT. The rearrangement joins TRBV4-3 to TRBJ1-6; no clear D. Trimming cost V 4 bases and J 7 bases, with 11 bases left between them. There are 14 residues in the CDR3. Per germline, CDR1 LGHNA and CDR2 YSLEER.

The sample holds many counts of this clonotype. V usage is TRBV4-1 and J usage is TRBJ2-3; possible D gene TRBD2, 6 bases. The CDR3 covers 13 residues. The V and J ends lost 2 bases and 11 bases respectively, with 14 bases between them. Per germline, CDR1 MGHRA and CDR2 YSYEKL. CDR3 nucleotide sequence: TGCGCCAGCAGCCAACTTTCGGGACTGGGGCAGTATTTT. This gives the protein CASSQLSGLGQYF.

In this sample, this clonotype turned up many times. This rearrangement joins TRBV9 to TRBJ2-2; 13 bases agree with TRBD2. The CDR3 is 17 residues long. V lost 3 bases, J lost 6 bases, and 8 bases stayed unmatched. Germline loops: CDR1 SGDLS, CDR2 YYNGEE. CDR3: CASSAGGLAGVAGELFF. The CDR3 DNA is TGTGCCAGCAGCGCCGGAGGACTAGCGGGAGTGGCCGGGGAGCTGTTTTTT.

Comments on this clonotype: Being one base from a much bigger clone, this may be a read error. Here the CDR3 reads CSAVYDYSGVAKNSQYF. CDR3 DNA: TGCAGTGCCGTCTACGATTATAGCGGGGTAGCCAAAAACAGTCAGTACTTC. V is TRBV20-1 and J is TRBJ2-4, with 8 bases aligning to TRBD2. This CDR3 spans 17 amino acids. Per germline, CDR1 DFQATT and CDR2 SNEGSKA (reference sequence).

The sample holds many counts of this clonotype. CDR3 nucleotides: TGCAGCGTTGTATTTCAGGTGTACAGGTGGTCTAGCGGGAGCTCCTACGAGCAGTACTTC. Translating gives CSVVFQVYRWSSGSSYEQYF. V and J are TRBV29-1 and TRBJ2-7; 10 positions match TRBD2. This CDR3 region has 20 residues. The junction had 21 bases not matched to a gene; V was cut back by 4 bases and J by 0 bases. Per germline, CDR1 SQVTM and CDR2 ANQGSEA.